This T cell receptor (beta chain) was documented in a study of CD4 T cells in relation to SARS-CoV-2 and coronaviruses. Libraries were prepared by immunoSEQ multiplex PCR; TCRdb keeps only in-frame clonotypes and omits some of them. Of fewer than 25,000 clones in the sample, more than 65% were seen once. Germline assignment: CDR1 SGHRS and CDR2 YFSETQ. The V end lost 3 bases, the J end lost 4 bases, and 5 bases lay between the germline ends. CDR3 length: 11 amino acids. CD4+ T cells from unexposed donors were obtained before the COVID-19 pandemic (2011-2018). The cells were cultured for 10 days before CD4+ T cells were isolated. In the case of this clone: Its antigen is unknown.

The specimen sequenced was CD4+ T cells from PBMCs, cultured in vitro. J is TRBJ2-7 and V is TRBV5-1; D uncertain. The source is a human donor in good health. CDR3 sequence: CASSSLYEQYF. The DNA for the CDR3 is TGCGCCAGCAGCTCGCTTTACGAGCAGTACTTC.